This T cell receptor (beta chain) came from a study of shared clonotypes between healthy human individuals. Study details: The study used three CD4 naive, three CD4 memory, two CD8 naive and one CD8 memory plate per donor. Study-wide results and caveats: At large depth, rarefaction still showed sorted-subset sequencing to be incomplete. Larger estimated richness was generally seen in naive subsets than in memory subsets.

Concerning this clone: The antigen is undetermined.

Profiling relied on immunoSEQ multiplex PCR, and the TCRdb table lists in-frame clones only, not all of them. The sample comprises roughly 2,500,000 clones, roughly 93% of which are singletons, and roughly 0.36% rests with the top ten. Germline assignment: CDR1 LNHDA and CDR2 SQIVND (reference sequence). The CDR3 has 15 amino acids. Trimming pared 5 bases from V and 2 bases from J, leaving 10 bases between. The chain joins TRBV19 to TRBJ2-6, with D hard to call. Sequenced: naive CD4+ T cells from PBMCs. As to subset: CD45RA+ positively selected. The receptor was derived from a young man in good health. Some clones in this sample may be carry-over from other donors' samples. CDR3 nucleotides: TGTGCCAGTAGTGTCCAGATCGCTGGGGCCAACGTCCTGACTTTC. Its translation: CASSVQIAGANVLTF.